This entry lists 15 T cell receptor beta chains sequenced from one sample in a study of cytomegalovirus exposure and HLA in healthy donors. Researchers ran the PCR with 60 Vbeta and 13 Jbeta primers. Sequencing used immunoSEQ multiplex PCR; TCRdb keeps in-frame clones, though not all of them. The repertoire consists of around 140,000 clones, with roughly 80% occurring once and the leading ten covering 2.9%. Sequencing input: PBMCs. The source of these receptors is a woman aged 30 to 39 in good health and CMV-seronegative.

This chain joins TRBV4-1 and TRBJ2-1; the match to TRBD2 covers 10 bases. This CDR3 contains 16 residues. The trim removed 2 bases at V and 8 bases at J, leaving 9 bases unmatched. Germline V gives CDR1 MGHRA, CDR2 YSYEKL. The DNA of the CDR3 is TGCGCCAGCAGCCAACCCCTAGCGGGAGTAGGGGATGAGCAGTTCTTC. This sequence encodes CASSQPLAGVGDEQFF.

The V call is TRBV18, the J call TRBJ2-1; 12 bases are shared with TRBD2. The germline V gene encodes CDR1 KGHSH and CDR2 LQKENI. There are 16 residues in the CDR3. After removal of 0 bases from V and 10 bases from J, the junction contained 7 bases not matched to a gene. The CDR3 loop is CASSPPLAGGNGEQFF. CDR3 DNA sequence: TGTGCCAGCTCACCACCCCTAGCGGGAGGGAACGGGGAGCAGTTCTTC.

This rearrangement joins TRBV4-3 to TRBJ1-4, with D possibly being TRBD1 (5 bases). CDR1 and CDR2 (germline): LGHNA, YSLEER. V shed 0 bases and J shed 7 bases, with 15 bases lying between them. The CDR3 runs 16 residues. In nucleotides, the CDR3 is TGCGCCAGCAGCCAAGACCCCGGGGGATTGGGTGAAAAACTGTTTTTT. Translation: CASSQDPGGLGEKLFF.

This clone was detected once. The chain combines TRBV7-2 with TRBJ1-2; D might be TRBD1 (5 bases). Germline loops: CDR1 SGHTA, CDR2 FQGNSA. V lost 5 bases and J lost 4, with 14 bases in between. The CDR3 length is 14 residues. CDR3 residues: CASSQRQRIYGYTF. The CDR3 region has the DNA TGTGCCAGCAGCCAACGACAGAGGATCTATGGCTACACCTTC.

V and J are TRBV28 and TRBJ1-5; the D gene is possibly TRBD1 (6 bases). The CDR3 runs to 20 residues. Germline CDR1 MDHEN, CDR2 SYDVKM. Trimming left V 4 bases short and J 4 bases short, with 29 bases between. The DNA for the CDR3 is TGTGCCAGCAGTTCCGTTGAATTTCAGGGAGGGGGGTCGGAGAATCAGCCCCAGCATTTT. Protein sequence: CASSSVEFQGGGSENQPQHF.

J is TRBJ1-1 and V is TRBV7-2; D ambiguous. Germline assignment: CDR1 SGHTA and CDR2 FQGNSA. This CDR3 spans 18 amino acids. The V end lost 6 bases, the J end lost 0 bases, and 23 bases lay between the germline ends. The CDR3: CASSLNIISRYMNTEAFF. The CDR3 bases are TGTGCCAGCAGTCTTAATATTATCAGCAGGTACATGAACACTGAAGCTTTCTTT.

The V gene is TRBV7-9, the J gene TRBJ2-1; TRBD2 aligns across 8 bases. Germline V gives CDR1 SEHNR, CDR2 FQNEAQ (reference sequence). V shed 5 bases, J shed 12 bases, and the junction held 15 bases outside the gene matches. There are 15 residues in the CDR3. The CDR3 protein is CASSPDGGGTRPQFF. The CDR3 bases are TGTGCCAGCAGCCCGGACGGGGGGGGGACCCGGCCGCAGTTCTTC. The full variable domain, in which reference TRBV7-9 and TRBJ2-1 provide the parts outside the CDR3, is DTGVSQNPRHKITKRGQNVTFRCDPISEHNRLYWYRQTLGQGPEFLTYFQNEAQLEKSRLLSDRFSAERPKGSFSTLEIQRTEQGDSAMYLCASSPDGGGTRPQFFGPGTRLTVL.

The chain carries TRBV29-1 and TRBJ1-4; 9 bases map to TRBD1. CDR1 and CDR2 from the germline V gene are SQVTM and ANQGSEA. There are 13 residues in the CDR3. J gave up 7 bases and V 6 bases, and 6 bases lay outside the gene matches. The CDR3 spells CSVHRTGVEKLFF. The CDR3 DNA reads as TGCAGCGTCCACAGGACAGGGGTTGAAAAACTGTTTTTT. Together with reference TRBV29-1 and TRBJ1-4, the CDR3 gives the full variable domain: SAVISQKPSRDICQRGTSLTIQCQVDSQVTMMFWYRQQPGQSLTLIATANQGSEATYESGFVIDKFPISRPNLTFSTLTVSNMSPEDSSIYLCSVHRTGVEKLFFGSGTQLSVL.

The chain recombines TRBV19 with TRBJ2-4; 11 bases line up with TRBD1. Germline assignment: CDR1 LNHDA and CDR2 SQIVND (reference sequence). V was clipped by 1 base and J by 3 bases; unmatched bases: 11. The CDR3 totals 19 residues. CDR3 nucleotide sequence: TGTGCCAGTAGTATAGCCCACCGGACAGGGGGCCTAAGCAAAAACATTCAGTACTTC. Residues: CASSIAHRTGGLSKNIQYF.

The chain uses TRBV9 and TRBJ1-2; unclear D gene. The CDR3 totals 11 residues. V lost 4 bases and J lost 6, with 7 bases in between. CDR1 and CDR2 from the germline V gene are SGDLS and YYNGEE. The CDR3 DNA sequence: TGTGCCAGCAGCAAGGGAGATGGCTACACCTTC. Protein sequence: CASSKGDGYTF.

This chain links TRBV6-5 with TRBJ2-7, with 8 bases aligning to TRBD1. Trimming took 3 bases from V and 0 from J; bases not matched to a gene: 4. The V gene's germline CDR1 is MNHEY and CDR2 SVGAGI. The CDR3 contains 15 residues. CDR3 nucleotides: TGTGCCAGCAGTTATGGGACAGGCATCTCCTACGAGCAGTACTTC. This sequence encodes CASSYGTGISYEQYF.

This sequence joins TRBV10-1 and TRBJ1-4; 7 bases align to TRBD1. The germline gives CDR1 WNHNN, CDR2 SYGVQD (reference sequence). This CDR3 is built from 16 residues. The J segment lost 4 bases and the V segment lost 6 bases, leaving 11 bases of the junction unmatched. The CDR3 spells CASSGGRDSHNEKLFF. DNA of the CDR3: TGCGCCAGCAGCGGTGGTCGGGACAGCCATAATGAAAAACTGTTTTTT.

In nucleotides, the CDR3 is TGTGCCAGCAGTTTATCCCTCCGACCGACAGAAGAGACCCAGTACTTC. Amino acids: CASSLSLRPTEETQYF. The gene calls are TRBV27 and TRBJ2-5, with TRBD1 as a possible D gene (5 bases). Germline V gene lookup returns CDR1 MNHEY and CDR2 SMNVEV (reference sequence). The CDR3 has 16 amino acids. The V gene lost 0 bases and the J gene lost 3 bases, with 14 bases spanning the gap.

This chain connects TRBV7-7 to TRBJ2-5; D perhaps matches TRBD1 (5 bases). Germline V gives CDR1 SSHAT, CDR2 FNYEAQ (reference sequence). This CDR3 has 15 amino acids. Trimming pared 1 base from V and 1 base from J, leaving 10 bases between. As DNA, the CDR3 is TGTGCCAGCAGCTTAGTCCCAGGGCCCCAAGAGACCCAGTACTTC. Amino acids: CASSLVPGPQETQYF.

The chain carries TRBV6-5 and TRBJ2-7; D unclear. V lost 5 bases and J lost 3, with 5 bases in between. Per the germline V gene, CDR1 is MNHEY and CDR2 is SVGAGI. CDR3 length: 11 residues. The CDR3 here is CASSLNYEQYF. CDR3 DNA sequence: TGTGCCAGCAGTCTAAACTACGAGCAGTACTTC.